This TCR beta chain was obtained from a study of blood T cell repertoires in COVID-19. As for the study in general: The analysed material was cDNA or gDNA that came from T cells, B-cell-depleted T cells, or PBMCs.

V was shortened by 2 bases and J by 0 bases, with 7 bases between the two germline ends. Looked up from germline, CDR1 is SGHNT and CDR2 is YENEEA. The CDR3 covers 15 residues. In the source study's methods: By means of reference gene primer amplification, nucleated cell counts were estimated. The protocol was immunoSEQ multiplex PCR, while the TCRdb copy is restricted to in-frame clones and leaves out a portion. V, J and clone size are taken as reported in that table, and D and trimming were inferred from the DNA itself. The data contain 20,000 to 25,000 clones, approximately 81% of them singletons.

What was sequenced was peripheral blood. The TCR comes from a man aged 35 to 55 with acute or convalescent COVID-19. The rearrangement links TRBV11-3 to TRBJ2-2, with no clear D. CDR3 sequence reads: CASSLSTANTGELFF. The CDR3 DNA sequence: TGTGCCAGCAGCTTAAGCACAGCGAACACCGGGGAGCTGTTTTTT. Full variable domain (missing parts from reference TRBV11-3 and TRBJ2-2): EAGVVQSPRYKIIEKKQPVAFWCNPISGHNTLYWYLQNLGQGPELLIRYENEEAVDDSQLPKDRFSAERLKGVDSTLKIQPAELGDSAVYLCASSLSTANTGELFFGEGSRLTVL.